This T cell receptor (beta chain) is drawn from a study of OX40 agonist ivuxolimab in advanced cancers. With respect to the entire study: Ivuxolimab was an agonistic, fully human IgG2 monoclonal antibody directed against OX40 (CD134), a costimulatory receptor. Partial responses were achieved by three dose-escalation patients, of whom one had hepatocellular carcinoma and two had cutaneous melanoma. Among the 50 to 55 dose-escalation patients, around 20 had hepatocellular carcinoma, around 15 melanoma, 9 renal cell carcinoma and 9 head and neck cancer. The point of sequencing TCRbeta in the periphery was to test whether ivuxolimab changed TCR sequence diversity and drove clonal T-cell expansion. In the dose-escalation cohort, more than 75% of patients were male, and the mean age was roughly 60 years, with a range of about 23 to 80. Intravenous ivuxolimab was administered to patients every 2 weeks at six dose levels: 0.01, 0.1, 0.3, 1.5, 3 and 10 mg/kg. The monotherapy dose-escalation portion (N of about 50 patients) of the phase I ivuxolimab trial is reported in the paper. Patients were allowed to have had prior anti-PD-1, anti-PD-L1 or anti-CTLA-4 therapy, and approximately 40% of the dose-escalation patients had previously received checkpoint inhibitors.

As regards this clone: Its recognized antigen is unknown. No qualities accompany the bases; no much larger clone lies one base away.

The trial excluded patients who had a history of autoimmune disease or were on systemic immunosuppression. In every dose cohort, peripheral blood was drawn for TCR sequencing at baseline, cycle 4 day 1, and cycle 7 day 1. Samples came from an open-label, multicenter, first-in-human phase I dose-escalation trial of ivuxolimab. Adults with locally advanced or metastatic melanoma, renal cell, hepatocellular, or head and neck squamous cell carcinoma were enrolled in the trial. Before TCR sequencing, CD4+ and CD8+ T cells were separately sorted from peripheral blood. Per the germline V gene, MNHEY is the CDR1 and SVGAGI is the CDR2. V loses 7 bases, J loses 2 bases, and the germline ends lie 2 bases apart. Reading from cysteine to phenylalanine, the CDR3 counts 11 amino acids. Only the CDR3 DNA stays, 33 bases, in frame from base 1. Genomic DNA was isolated from the sorted cells so that the TCRbeta CDR3 region could be sequenced. The immunoSEQ Assay was used to sequence the TCRbeta CDR3 regions. Drawn from immuneACCESS, this table holds only the in-frame rearrangements with V and J called that TCRdb kept. Clones are partly lost; checked studies trace under half to an unresolved V gene and leave the rest unexplained. Across this sample there are about 83,000 clones, with roughly nine tenths seen only once. The ten largest clones add up to 8.4% of the sample.

The investigation overall reported the following: The antigen specificity of the clonally expanded peripheral T cells was not determined. At doses from 0.1 to 3.0 mg/kg, clonal expansion was seen in both CD4+ and CD8+ blood T cells between baseline and week 6. Low levels of normalized T-cell clonal expansion were also shown by some nonresponding patients. Partial responders in the 0.1-3.0 mg/kg groups had among the lowest normalized peripheral clonal expansion, especially among CD8+ T cells. After ivuxolimab, CD8+ T cells had more expanded clones than CD4+ T cells on average.

The TCR originated in an adult with an advanced solid tumor such as melanoma, head and neck, liver or kidney cancer. Recombination connected TRBV6-5 to TRBJ2-2; no D gene can be assigned with confidence. The sequencing used CD4+ or CD8+ T cells sorted from blood, collected in a trial of the OX40 agonist ivuxolimab. The DNA sequence is given as TGTGCCAGCACCAACACCGGGGAGCTGTTTTTT. Translated, it gives CASTNTGELFF.